This TCR beta chain was identified during a study of T cells in Graves' hyperthyroidism and ophthalmopathy. Study-level findings and limits: A 13 V-J signature model discriminated ophthalmopathy versus stable hyperthyroidism. Ophthalmopathy got predicted by the model a median about 6.7 months before its onset.

Amplified TCR beta CDR3 regions came from RNA transcripts. First-round RT-PCR targeting the TCR CDR3 was performed with the HTBI primer set. Via MiXCR, TCRdb re-called the multiplex PCR reads, giving one row per CDR3 protein. The table lists around 290,000 distinct CDR3 sequences, roughly 14% of them singletons, with almost 8% in the top ten. About this clonotype: Its specificity is not known.

V lost 6 bases to trimming and J lost 0 bases, with 15 bases between them. The CDR3 loop spans 16 amino acids. Uncontrolled infection, other autoimmune disease, pregnancy and lactation each barred patients from inclusion. Orbital computed tomography, thyroid ultrasound, serum thyroxine and TRAb, and clinical symptoms together informed the diagnoses. The TCR was taken from a young woman with Graves' hyperthyroidism that later progressed to Graves' ophthalmopathy. Sequenced input: blood. The genes are TRBV12-3 or TRBV12-4 and TRBJ2-1, with D uncertain. The CDR3 here is CASRVLTALSYNEQFF. CDR3 bases: TGTGCCAGCAGAGTGTTAACAGCCCTCTCCTACAATGAGCAGTTCTTC.